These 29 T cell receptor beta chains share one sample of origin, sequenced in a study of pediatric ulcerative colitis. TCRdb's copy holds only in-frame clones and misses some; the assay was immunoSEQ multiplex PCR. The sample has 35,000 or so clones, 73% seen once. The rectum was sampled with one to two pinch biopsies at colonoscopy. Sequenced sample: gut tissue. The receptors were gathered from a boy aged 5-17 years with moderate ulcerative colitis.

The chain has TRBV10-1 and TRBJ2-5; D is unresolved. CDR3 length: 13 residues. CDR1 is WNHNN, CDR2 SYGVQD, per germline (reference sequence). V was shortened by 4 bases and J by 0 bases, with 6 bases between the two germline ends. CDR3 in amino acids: CASSVADQETQYF. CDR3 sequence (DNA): TGCGCCAGCAGTGTGGCAGACCAAGAGACCCAGTACTTC.

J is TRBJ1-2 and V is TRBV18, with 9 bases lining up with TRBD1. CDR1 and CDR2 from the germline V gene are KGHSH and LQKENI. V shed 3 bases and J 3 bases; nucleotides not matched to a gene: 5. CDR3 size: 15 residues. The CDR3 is CASSPPGTGYYGYTF. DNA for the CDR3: TGTGCCAGCTCACCCCCCGGGACAGGGTACTATGGCTACACCTTC.

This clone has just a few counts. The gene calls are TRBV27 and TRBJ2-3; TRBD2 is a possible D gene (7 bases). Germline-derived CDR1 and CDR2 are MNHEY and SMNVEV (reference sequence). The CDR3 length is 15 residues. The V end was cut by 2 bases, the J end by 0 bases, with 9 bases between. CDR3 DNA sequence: TGTGCCAGCAGTTTACGGGGGGCCAGCACAGATACGCAGTATTTT. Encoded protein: CASSLRGASTDTQYF.

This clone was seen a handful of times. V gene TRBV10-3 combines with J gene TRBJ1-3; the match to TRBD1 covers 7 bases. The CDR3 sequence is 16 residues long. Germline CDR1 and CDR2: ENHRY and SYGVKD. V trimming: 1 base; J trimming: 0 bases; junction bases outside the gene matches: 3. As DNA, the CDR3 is TGTGCCATCAGTGAGTTACAGGGGTTCTCTGGAAACACCATATATTTT. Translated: CAISELQGFSGNTIYF.

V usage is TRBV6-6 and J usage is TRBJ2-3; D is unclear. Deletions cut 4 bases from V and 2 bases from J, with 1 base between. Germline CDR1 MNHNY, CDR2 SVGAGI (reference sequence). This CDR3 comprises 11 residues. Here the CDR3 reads CASSSTDTQYF. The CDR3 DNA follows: TGTGCCAGCAGTTCCACAGATACGCAGTATTTT.

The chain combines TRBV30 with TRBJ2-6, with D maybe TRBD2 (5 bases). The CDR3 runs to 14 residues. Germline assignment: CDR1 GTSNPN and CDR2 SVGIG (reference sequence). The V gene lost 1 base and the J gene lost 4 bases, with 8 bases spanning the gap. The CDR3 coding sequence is TGTGCCTGGAGTGGAGGGCCAGGGGCCAACGTCCTGACTTTC. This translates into CAWSGGPGANVLTF. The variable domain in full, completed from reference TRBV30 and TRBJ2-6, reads SQTIHQWPATLVQPVGSPLSLECTVEGTSNPNLYWYRQAAGRGLQLLFYSVGIGQISSEVPQNLSASRPQDRQFILSSKKLLLSDSGFYLCAWSGGPGANVLTFGAGSRLTVL.

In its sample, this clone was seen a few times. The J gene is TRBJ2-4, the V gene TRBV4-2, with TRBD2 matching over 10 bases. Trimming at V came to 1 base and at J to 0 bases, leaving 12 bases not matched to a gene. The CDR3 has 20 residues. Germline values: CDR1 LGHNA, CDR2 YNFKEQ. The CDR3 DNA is TGTGCCAGCAGCCAAGGGCTAGCGGGAGCCGGCGGGCTAGCCAAAAACATTCAGTACTTC. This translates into CASSQGLAGAGGLAKNIQYF.

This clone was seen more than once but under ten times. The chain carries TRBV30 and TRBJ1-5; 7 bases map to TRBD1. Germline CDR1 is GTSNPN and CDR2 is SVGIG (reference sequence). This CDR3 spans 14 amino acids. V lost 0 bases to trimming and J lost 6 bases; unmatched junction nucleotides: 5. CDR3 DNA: TGTGCCTGGAGTGTAGAGGGGGCTCGTCAGCCCCAGCATTTT. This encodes CAWSVEGARQPQHF.

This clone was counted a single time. The CDR3 sequence: CASSLSGAYDEQFF. The CDR3, as DNA: TGTGCCAGCAGCTTATCCGGTGCTTACGATGAGCAGTTCTTC. The V call is TRBV7-9, the J call TRBJ2-1; D unresolved. Trimming left V 2 bases short and J 8 bases short, with 13 bases between. The CDR3 spans 14 residues. Germline loops: CDR1 SEHNR, CDR2 FQNEAQ (reference sequence).

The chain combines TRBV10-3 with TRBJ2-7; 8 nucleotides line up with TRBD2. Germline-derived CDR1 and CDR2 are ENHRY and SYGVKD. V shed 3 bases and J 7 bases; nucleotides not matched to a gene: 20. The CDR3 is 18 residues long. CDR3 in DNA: TGTGCCATCAGTGAAGTTGGGACTAGGTACGGGAGCTGGGGGGAGCAGTACTTC. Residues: CAISEVGTRYGSWGEQYF.

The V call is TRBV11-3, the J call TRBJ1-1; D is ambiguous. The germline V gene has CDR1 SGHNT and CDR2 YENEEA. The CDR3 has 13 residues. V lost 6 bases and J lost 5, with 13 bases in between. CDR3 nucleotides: TGTGCCAGCAGACGGTCGGGAAGGACTGAAGCTTTCTTT. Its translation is CASRRSGRTEAFF.

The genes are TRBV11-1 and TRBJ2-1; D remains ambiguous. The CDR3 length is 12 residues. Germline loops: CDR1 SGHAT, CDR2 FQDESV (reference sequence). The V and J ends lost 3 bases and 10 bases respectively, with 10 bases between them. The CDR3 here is CASSLGLVEQFF. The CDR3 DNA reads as TGTGCCAGCAGCTTGGGTCTAGTGGAGCAGTTCTTC.

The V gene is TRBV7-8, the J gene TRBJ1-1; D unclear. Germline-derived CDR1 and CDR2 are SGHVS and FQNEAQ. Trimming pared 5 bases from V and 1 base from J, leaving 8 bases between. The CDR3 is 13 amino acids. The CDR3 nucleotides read TGTGCCAGCAGCCTCCGAGCGAACACTGAAGCTTTCTTT. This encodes CASSLRANTEAFF.

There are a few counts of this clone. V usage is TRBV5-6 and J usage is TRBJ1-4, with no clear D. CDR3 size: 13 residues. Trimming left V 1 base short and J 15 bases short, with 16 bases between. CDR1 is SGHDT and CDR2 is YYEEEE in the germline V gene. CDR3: CASSLSRYREMFF. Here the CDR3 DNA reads TGTGCCAGCAGCTTGAGTCGGTACAGAGAGATGTTTTTT.

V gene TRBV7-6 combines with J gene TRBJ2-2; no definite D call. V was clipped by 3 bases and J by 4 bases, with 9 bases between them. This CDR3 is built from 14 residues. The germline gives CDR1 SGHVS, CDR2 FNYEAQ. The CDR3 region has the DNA TGTGCCAGCAGCTTTCAGTTGAGCACCGGGGAGCTGTTTTTT. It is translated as CASSFQLSTGELFF. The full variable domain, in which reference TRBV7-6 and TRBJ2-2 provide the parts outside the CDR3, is GAGVSQSPRYKVTKRGQDVALRCDPISGHVSLYWYRQALGQGPEFLTYFNYEAQQDKSGLPNDRFSAERPEGSISTLTIQRTEQRDSAMYRCASSFQLSTGELFFGEGSRLTVL.

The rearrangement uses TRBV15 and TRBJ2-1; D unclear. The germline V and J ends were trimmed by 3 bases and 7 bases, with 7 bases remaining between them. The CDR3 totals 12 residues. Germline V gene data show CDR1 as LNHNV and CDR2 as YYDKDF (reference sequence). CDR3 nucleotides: TGTGCCACCAGCAGTAGCAGGAATGAGCAGTTCTTC. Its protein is CATSSSRNEQFF.

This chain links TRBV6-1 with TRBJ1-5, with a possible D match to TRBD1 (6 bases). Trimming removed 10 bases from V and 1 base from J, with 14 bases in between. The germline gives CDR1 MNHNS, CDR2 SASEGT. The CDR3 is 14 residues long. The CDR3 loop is CATERQASNQPQHF. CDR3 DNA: TGTGCCACCGAACGACAGGCAAGCAATCAGCCCCAGCATTTT.

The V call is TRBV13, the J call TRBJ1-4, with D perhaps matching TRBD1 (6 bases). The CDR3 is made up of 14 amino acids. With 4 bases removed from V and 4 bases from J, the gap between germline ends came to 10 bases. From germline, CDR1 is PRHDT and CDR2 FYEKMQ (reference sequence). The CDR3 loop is CASSSGQYNEKLFF. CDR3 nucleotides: TGTGCCAGCAGCTCCGGACAGTATAATGAAAAACTGTTTTTT.

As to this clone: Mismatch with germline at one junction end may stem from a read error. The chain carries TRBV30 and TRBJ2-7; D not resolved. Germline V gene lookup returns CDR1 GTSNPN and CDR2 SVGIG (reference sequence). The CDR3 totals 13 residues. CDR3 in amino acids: CARSGPLLYEQYF. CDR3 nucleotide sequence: TGTGCCCGGAGTGGCCCGCTTTTGTACGAGCAGTACTTC.

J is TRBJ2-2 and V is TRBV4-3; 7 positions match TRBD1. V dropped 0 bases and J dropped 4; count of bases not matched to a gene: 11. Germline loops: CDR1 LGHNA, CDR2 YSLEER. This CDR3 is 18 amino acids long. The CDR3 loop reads CASSQEIGGAGFTGELFF. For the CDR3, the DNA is TGCGCCAGCAGCCAAGAGATAGGGGGCGCGGGTTTCACCGGGGAGCTGTTTTTT.

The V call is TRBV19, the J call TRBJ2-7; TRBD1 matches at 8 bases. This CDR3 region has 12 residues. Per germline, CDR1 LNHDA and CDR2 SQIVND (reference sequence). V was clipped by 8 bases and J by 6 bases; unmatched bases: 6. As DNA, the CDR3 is TGTGCCAGTTCAGGGGGCGTGGGCGAGCAGTACTTC. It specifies CASSGGVGEQYF.

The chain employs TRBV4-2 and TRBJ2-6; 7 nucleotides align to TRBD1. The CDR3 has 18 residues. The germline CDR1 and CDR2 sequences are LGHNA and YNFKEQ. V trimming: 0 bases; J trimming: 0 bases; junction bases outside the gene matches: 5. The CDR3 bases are TGTGCCAGCAGCCAAGAATGGACAGGACTCTCTGGGGCCAACGTCCTGACTTTC. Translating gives CASSQEWTGLSGANVLTF.

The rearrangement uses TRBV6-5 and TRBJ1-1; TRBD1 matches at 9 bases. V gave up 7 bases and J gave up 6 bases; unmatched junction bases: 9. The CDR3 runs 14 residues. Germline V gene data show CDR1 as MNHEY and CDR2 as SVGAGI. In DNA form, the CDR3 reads TGTGCCAGCATTGTACCGGGACAGGGCCCTGAAGCTTTCTTT. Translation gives CASIVPGQGPEAFF.

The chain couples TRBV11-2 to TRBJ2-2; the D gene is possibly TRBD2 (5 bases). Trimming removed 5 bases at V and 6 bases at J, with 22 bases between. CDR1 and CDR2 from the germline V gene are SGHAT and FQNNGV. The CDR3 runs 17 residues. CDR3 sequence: CASSPKGRLERAGELFF. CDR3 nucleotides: TGTGCCAGCAGCCCTAAGGGTCGGCTAGAGAGGGCCGGGGAGCTGTTTTTT.

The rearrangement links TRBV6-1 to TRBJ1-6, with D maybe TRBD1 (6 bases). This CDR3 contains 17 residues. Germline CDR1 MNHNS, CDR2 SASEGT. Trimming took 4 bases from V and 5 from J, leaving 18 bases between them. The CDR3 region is CASSAVRGALNNSPLHF. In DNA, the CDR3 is TGTGCCAGCAGTGCTGTCAGGGGCGCTCTCAATAATTCACCCCTCCACTTT.

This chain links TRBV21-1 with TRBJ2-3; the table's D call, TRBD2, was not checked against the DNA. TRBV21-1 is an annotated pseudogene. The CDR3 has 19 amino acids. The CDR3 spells CASSTRAGTAPYSTDTQYF. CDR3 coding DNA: TGTGCCAGCAGCACACGAGCGGGGACTGCCCCCTATAGCACAGATACGCAGTATTTT.

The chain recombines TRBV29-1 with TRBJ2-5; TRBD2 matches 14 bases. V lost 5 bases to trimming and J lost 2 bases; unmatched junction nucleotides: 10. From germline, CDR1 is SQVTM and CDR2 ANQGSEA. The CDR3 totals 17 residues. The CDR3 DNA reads TGCAGCGTTTTAGGACTAGCGGGGGGCCAATTTCAAGAGACCCAGTACTTC. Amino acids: CSVLGLAGGQFQETQYF.

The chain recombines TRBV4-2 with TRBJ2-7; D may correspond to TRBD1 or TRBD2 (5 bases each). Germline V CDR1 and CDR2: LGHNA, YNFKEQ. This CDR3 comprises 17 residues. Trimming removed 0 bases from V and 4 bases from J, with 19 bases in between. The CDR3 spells CASSQEGLGTVYYEQYF. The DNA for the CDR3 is TGTGCCAGCAGCCAAGAGGGTCTGGGGACGGTATATTACGAGCAGTACTTC.

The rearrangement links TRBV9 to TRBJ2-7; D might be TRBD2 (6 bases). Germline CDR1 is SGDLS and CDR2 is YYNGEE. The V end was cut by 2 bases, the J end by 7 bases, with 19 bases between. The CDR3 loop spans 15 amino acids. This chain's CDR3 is CASSVRGERAGEQYF. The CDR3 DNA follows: TGTGCCAGCAGCGTTCGAGGAGAGCGGGCGGGAGAGCAGTACTTC.